The 21 T cell receptor beta chains reported below all come from one sample, sequenced in a study of T cell repertoires in cytomegalovirus infection. Each CDR3 protein gets one entry after TCRdb re-called the reads with MiXCR. Here the sample spans 70,000 to 85,000 distinct CDR3 sequences, roughly 40% being singletons. These receptors' antigens are unknown. This material consisted of CD8+ T cells from cultured PBMCs, taken from culture after CMV antigen stimulation. These receptors all come from a human donor in good health (CMV status not recorded). Some clones in this sample may be carry-over from other donors' samples.

The rearrangement links TRBV4-1 to TRBJ1-1; D uncertain. CDR1 MGHRA and CDR2 YSYEKL come from the germline V gene. The CDR3 is made up of 15 amino acids. Deletions cut 0 bases from V and 0 bases from J, with 8 bases between. CDR3 DNA sequence: TGCGCCAGCAGCCAAGATGAAGCAATGAACACTGAAGCTTTCTTT. It is translated as CASSQDEAMNTEAFF.

Comment on this clonotype: A read error may produce the germline difference seen at one junction end. V gene TRBV5-3 combines with J gene TRBJ2-3; TRBD1 is a possible D gene (6 bases). TRBV5-3 is an open reading frame whose function is uncertain. The CDR3 runs 14 residues. CDR3 DNA: TGTGCCAGCAGCTTGAGGGGGAAAACAGATACGCAGTATTTT. As protein: CASSLRGKTDTQYF.

This clonotype was counted at least ten times. The chain combines TRBV12-5 with TRBJ2-3; 7 nucleotides align to TRBD2. CDR1 and CDR2 (germline): LGHNT, FRNRAP. The CDR3 totals 15 residues. The ends lost 3 bases at V and 4 bases at J; junction bases unmatched: 7. Here the CDR3 reads CASGLWGGQPDTQYF. In DNA form, the CDR3 reads TGTGCTAGTGGTTTATGGGGGGGTCAGCCAGATACGCAGTATTTT. The whole variable domain, filled in from reference TRBV12-5 and TRBJ2-3, reads DARVTQTPRHKVTEMGQEVTMRCQPILGHNTVFWYRQTMMQGLELLAYFRNRAPLDDSGMPKDRFSAEMPDATLATLKIQPSEPRDSAVYFCASGLWGGQPDTQYFGPGTRLTVL.

The chain links TRBV5-1 to TRBJ2-1; 9 positions agree with TRBD2. Germline lookup yields CDR1 SGHRS and CDR2 YFSETQ. The CDR3 has 15 amino acids. The junction had 10 bases not matched to a gene; V was cut back by 4 bases and J by 8 bases. The CDR3 is CASSQGTSSSDEQFF. The CDR3 coding sequence is TGCGCCAGCAGCCAGGGGACTAGCAGTTCGGATGAGCAGTTCTTC.

The chain links TRBV7-9 to TRBJ2-3, with 12 nucleotides matching TRBD2. Trimming cost V 8 bases and J 1 base; bases outside gene matches: 13. This CDR3 comprises 18 residues. The V gene's germline CDR1 is SEHNR and CDR2 FQNEAQ (reference sequence). For the CDR3, the DNA is TGTGCCAGCCCCGCAGGGGCTAGCGGGGGGGCCGGCACAGATACGCAGTATTTT. Protein sequence: CASPAGASGGAGTDTQYF.

This clonotype was detected ten times or more. This chain connects TRBV7-8 to TRBJ1-5; TRBD1 matches at 9 bases. CDR1 and CDR2 (germline): SGHVS, FQNEAQ. The CDR3 has 19 residues. With 1 base clipped from V and 0 bases from J, the junction kept 10 bases outside the gene matches. The CDR3 loop reads CASSLVGQGPEYSNQPQHF. The CDR3 nucleotides are TGTGCCAGCAGCTTAGTGGGACAGGGACCGGAGTATAGCAATCAGCCCCAGCATTTT.

Ten or more counts support this clonotype. V usage is TRBV28 and J usage is TRBJ2-7, with D perhaps matching TRBD2 (5 bases). Trimming removed 5 bases at V and 1 base at J, with 12 bases between. CDR3 length: 14 residues. From germline, CDR1 is MDHEN and CDR2 SYDVKM. The CDR3, as DNA: TGTGCCAGCAGTCACCGAGGCGGGTCCTACGAGCAGTACTTC. Residues: CASSHRGGSYEQYF. Supplemented by reference TRBV28 and TRBJ2-7, the full variable domain reads DVKVTQSSRYLVKRTGEKVFLECVQDMDHENMFWYRQDPGLGLRLIYFSYDVKMKEKGDIPEGYSVSREKKERFSLILESASTNQTSMYLCASSHRGGSYEQYFGPGTRLTVT.

This clonotype was observed a few times. The chain recombines TRBV4-3 with TRBJ2-7; TRBD1 matches 9 bases. The V gene's germline CDR1 is LGHNA and CDR2 YSLEER. The V gene end was trimmed by 1 base and the J gene end by 2 bases; junction bases not matched to a gene: 0. This CDR3 comprises 14 residues. CDR3: CASSQGQGAYEQYF. In DNA, the CDR3 is TGCGCCAGCAGCCAAGGACAGGGGGCCTACGAGCAGTACTTC.

This clonotype turned up a few times. This chain connects TRBV7-8 to TRBJ1-1, with TRBD1 matching over 8 bases. Germline V gene lookup returns CDR1 SGHVS and CDR2 FQNEAQ. V dropped 2 bases and J dropped 5; count of bases not matched to a gene: 7. CDR3 length equals 15 residues. CDR3 DNA sequence: TGTGCCAGCAGCTTACGGACAGGGAGTATTACTGAAGCTTTCTTT. Encoded protein: CASSLRTGSITEAFF.

Only a few counts were recorded for this clonotype. The chain employs TRBV7-6 and TRBJ1-1; D gene unclear. This CDR3 has 14 amino acids. V was shortened by 1 base and J by 5 bases, with 11 bases between the two germline ends. Looked up from germline, CDR1 is SGHVS and CDR2 is FNYEAQ. CDR3 sequence (DNA): TGTGCCAGCAGCTTAGTGATCCGGGGTACTGAAGCTTTCTTT. Its translation is CASSLVIRGTEAFF.

The J gene is TRBJ2-1, the V gene TRBV7-3, with 7 bases matching TRBD2. V lost 0 bases to trimming and J lost 0 bases; unmatched junction nucleotides: 5. Germline V gene lookup returns CDR1 SGHTA and CDR2 FQGTGA. The CDR3 is made up of 17 amino acids. CDR3 DNA: TGTGCCAGCAGCTTAACGGGGGAGGGTTCCTCCTACAATGAGCAGTTCTTC. Its translation is CASSLTGEGSSYNEQFF. The full variable domain, completed using reference TRBV7-3 and TRBJ2-1, is GAGVSQTPSNKVTEKGKYVELRCDPISGHTALYWYRQSLGQGPEFLIYFQGTGAADDSGLPNDRFFAVRPEGSVSTLKIQRTERGDSAVYLCASSLTGEGSSYNEQFFGPGTRLTVL.

This chain joins TRBV7-2 and TRBJ2-1; D ambiguous. The CDR3 is made up of 12 amino acids. V was pared by 8 bases and J by 3 bases, with 8 bases between. Germline V gene data show CDR1 as SGHTA and CDR2 as FQGNSA. The CDR3 protein is CASSGGYNEQFF. The CDR3 bases are TGTGCCAGCTCCGGCGGCTACAATGAGCAGTTCTTC.

This clonotype was recorded at least ten times. The chain is built from TRBV7-6 and TRBJ2-7; 9 bases agree with TRBD2. Germline assignment: CDR1 SGHVS and CDR2 FNYEAQ. The CDR3 extends over 18 amino acids. The trim removed 1 base at V and 0 bases at J, leaving 10 bases unmatched. The CDR3: CASSLDVSGGPSSYEQYF. The CDR3 DNA reads TGTGCCAGCAGCTTAGATGTTAGCGGGGGTCCAAGCTCCTACGAGCAGTACTTC.

This clonotype was counted between two and nine times. The chain recombines TRBV7-9 with TRBJ1-2; D not resolved. Germline values: CDR1 SEHNR, CDR2 FQNEAQ (reference sequence). Trimming removed 1 base from V and 1 base from J, with 10 bases in between. The CDR3 covers 15 residues. CDR3 sequence: CASSLGHEYNYGYTF. The CDR3, as DNA: TGTGCCAGCAGCTTAGGACACGAGTATAACTATGGCTACACCTTC.

The rearrangement joins TRBV6-2 or TRBV6-3 to TRBJ1-5; 7 positions agree with TRBD1. V shed 6 bases, J shed 4 bases, and the junction held 9 bases outside the gene matches. The V gene's germline CDR1 is MNHEY and CDR2 SVGEGT. The CDR3 totals 15 residues. The CDR3 DNA sequence: TGTGCCAGCAGATATGGGACAGACTATAATCAGCCCCAGCATTTT. Encoded protein: CASRYGTDYNQPQHF.

The chain has TRBV7-2 and TRBJ2-3; 8 bases are a match to TRBD2. V gave up 5 bases and J gave up 5 bases; unmatched junction bases: 9. CDR1 and CDR2 from the germline V gene are SGHTA and FQGNSA. This CDR3 is built from 15 residues. CDR3 DNA sequence: TGTGCCAGCAGCCCAACTAGCGGAGAGGGAGATACGCAGTATTTT. The encoded protein is CASSPTSGEGDTQYF.

J is TRBJ2-7 and V is TRBV20-1; possibly TRBD1 or TRBD2 for D (6 bases each). Germline V CDR1 and CDR2: DFQATT, SNEGSKA (reference sequence). The CDR3 extends over 16 amino acids. Between the trimmed V and J ends, which lost 1 base and 1 base, there was a span of 17 bases. The CDR3 spells CSARGGAVSYSYEQYF. The CDR3 DNA reads TGCAGTGCTAGAGGGGGGGCAGTGAGTTATTCCTACGAGCAGTACTTC.

The rearrangement uses TRBV19 and TRBJ2-1; D possibly uses TRBD1 or TRBD2 (5 bases each). V was clipped by 0 bases and J by 2 bases, with 5 bases between them. CDR1 and CDR2 (germline): LNHDA, SQIVND (reference sequence). This CDR3 has 14 amino acids. This CDR3 is CASSIEGAYNEQFF. CDR3 nucleotides: TGTGCCAGTAGTATAGAGGGGGCCTACAATGAGCAGTTCTTC.

V and J are TRBV15 and TRBJ2-3, with a tentative D call TRBD1 (6 bases). The CDR3 covers 15 residues. CDR1 LNHNV and CDR2 YYDKDF come from the germline V gene (reference sequence). V was pared by 0 bases and J by 5 bases, with 12 bases between. CDR3 region: CATSRDQGREDTQYF. CDR3 bases: TGTGCCACCAGCAGAGATCAGGGGAGAGAAGATACGCAGTATTTT. Using reference TRBV15 and TRBJ2-3 for the parts outside the CDR3, the full variable domain is DAMVIQNPRYQVTQFGKPVTLSCSQTLNHNVMYWYQQKSSQAPKLLFHYYDKDFNNEADTPDNFQSRRPNTSFCFLDIRSPGLGDTAMYLCATSRDQGREDTQYFGPGTRLTVL.

This chain links TRBV7-6 with TRBJ1-1, with 7 nucleotides matching TRBD1. Unmatched junction bases numbered 13, after V lost 5 bases and J lost 7 bases. Germline CDR1 reads SGHVS; CDR2 reads FNYEAQ. The CDR3 contains 15 residues. CDR3 amino acids: CASSLGTAILGEAFF. CDR3 sequence (DNA): TGTGCCAGCAGCCTCGGGACAGCAATTCTCGGTGAAGCTTTCTTT. The whole variable domain, filled in from reference TRBV7-6 and TRBJ1-1, reads GAGVSQSPRYKVTKRGQDVALRCDPISGHVSLYWYRQALGQGPEFLTYFNYEAQQDKSGLPNDRFSAERPEGSISTLTIQRTEQRDSAMYRCASSLGTAILGEAFFGQGTRLTVV.

This clonotype was detected only a few times. The chain joins TRBV2 to TRBJ2-7; the D gene is possibly TRBD2 (6 bases). Germline loops: CDR1 SNHLY, CDR2 FYNNEI. Trimming shortened V by 6 bases and J by 3 bases, and 12 bases separated the two germline ends. The CDR3 is made up of 13 amino acids. DNA for the CDR3: TGTGCCAGCAGGGGAGGAAGCGGCTACGAGCAGTACTTC. The encoded protein is CASRGGSGYEQYF.